The 32 T cell receptor beta chains given below trace back to one sample, sequenced in a study of shared clonotypes between healthy human individuals. Here immunoSEQ multiplex PCR was the method, and the copy in TCRdb shows in-frame clones only, minus some. The profile shows hundreds of thousands of clones, roughly 70% of them singletons. The sequenced sample was memory CD4+ T cells sorted from blood. The subset was: CD45RA-negative fraction. The receptors come from a woman aged 30 to 39 in good health.

The chain employs TRBV7-8 and TRBJ2-2; the D is unclear. V shed 2 bases and J shed 1 base, with 8 bases lying between them. This CDR3 spans 15 amino acids. CDR1 SGHVS and CDR2 FQNEAQ come from the germline V gene. In nucleotides, the CDR3 is TGTGCCAGCAGCTTATATGCCGAGAACACCGGGGAGCTGTTTTTT. It is translated as CASSLYAENTGELFF.

The gene calls are TRBV2 and TRBJ1-2; TRBD1 aligns across 9 bases. Germline CDR1 and CDR2: SNHLY and FYNNEI. V lost 8 bases, J lost 2 bases, and 6 bases stayed unmatched. There are 14 residues in the CDR3. As DNA, the CDR3 is TGTGCCAGCGCATCGGACAGGGGAAACTATGGCTACACCTTC. Amino acid sequence: CASASDRGNYGYTF.

The rearrangement links TRBV7-9 to TRBJ2-1, with 10 nucleotides matching TRBD2. V lost 1 base, J lost 4 bases, and 4 bases stayed unmatched. CDR3 length: 16 amino acids. Germline CDR1 SEHNR, CDR2 FQNEAQ (reference sequence). CDR3 nucleotide sequence: TGTGCCAGCAGCTTAGGCCTAGCGGGAGTTTACAATGAGCAGTTCTTC. Its translation: CASSLGLAGVYNEQFF. The variable domain in full, completed from reference TRBV7-9 and TRBJ2-1, reads DTGVSQNPRHKITKRGQNVTFRCDPISEHNRLYWYRQTLGQGPEFLTYFQNEAQLEKSRLLSDRFSAERPKGSFSTLEIQRTEQGDSAMYLCASSLGLAGVYNEQFFGPGTRLTVL.

CDR3 DNA sequence: TGTGCCAGCAGCTTTGAAGTTTACGAGCAGTACTTC. Translating it yields CASSFEVYEQYF. The V call is TRBV7-9, the J call TRBJ2-7; no clear D gene. The CDR3 totals 12 residues. Trimming shortened V by 3 bases and J by 4 bases, and 7 bases separated the two germline ends. Germline loops: CDR1 SEHNR, CDR2 FQNEAQ (reference sequence).

CDR3 amino acids: CASSPEPGGEQYF. CDR3 DNA sequence: TGTGCCAGCAGTCCTGAGCCCGGGGGCGAGCAGTACTTC. The chain carries TRBV28 and TRBJ2-7; D is possibly TRBD2 (6 bases). CDR1 is MDHEN and CDR2 is SYDVKM in the germline V gene. The CDR3 is 13 amino acids. V was pared by 5 bases and J by 6 bases, with 14 bases between.

This chain joins TRBV28 and TRBJ2-7; TRBD2 matches at 7 bases. V shed 2 bases, J shed 4 bases, and the junction held 5 bases outside the gene matches. This CDR3 region has 14 residues. The germline V gene encodes CDR1 MDHEN and CDR2 SYDVKM. The CDR3 bases are TGTGCCAGCAGTTTACTGGCGGGAGAATACGAGCAGTACTTC. Its protein is CASSLLAGEYEQYF.

The rearrangement links TRBV28 to TRBJ1-1; D unclear. CDR1 is MDHEN, CDR2 SYDVKM, per germline. This CDR3 has 13 residues. Trimming took 6 bases from V and 2 from J, leaving 10 bases between them. CDR3 DNA: TGTGCCAGCAGGTTCAGGATCAACACTGAAGCTTTCTTT. Protein: CASRFRINTEAFF. Based on the CDR3 plus reference TRBV28 and TRBJ1-1, the full variable domain is DVKVTQSSRYLVKRTGEKVFLECVQDMDHENMFWYRQDPGLGLRLIYFSYDVKMKEKGDIPEGYSVSREKKERFSLILESASTNQTSMYLCASRFRINTEAFFGQGTRLTVV.

The chain couples TRBV14 to TRBJ2-7; the D gene could be TRBD1 or TRBD2 (5 bases each). Per the germline V gene, CDR1 is SGHDN and CDR2 is FVKESK. V shed 0 bases and J shed 2 bases, with 20 bases lying between them. The length of the CDR3 is 18 residues. This chain's CDR3 is CASSQDWGTGTATYEQYF. In DNA, the CDR3 is TGTGCCAGCAGCCAAGACTGGGGCACCGGGACGGCTACCTACGAGCAGTACTTC.

There are a few counts of this clone. Additional DNA sequences in this sample encode the identical CDR3. The V gene is TRBV20-1, the J gene TRBJ2-5; unclear D gene. Per the germline V gene, CDR1 is DFQATT and CDR2 is SNEGSKA (reference sequence). V lost 3 bases to trimming and J lost 1 base, with 3 bases between them. The CDR3 has 11 amino acids. The CDR3 DNA reads TGCAGTGCTAGGTTCCAAGAGACCCAGTACTTC. It translates to CSARFQETQYF.

The chain links TRBV11-2 to TRBJ2-5; the match to TRBD1 covers 7 bases. With V trimmed by 3 bases and J by 5 bases, 6 bases remained unmatched. CDR3 length: 14 residues. Looked up from germline, CDR1 is SGHAT and CDR2 is FQNNGV. The CDR3: CASSFDRVWETQYF. The CDR3 DNA sequence: TGTGCCAGCAGCTTCGACAGGGTATGGGAGACCCAGTACTTC. The full variable domain, with the rest looked up from reference TRBV11-2 and TRBJ2-5, is EAGVAQSPRYKIIEKRQSVAFWCNPISGHATLYWYQQILGQGPKLLIQFQNNGVVDDSQLPKDRFSAERLKGVDSTLKIQPAKLEDSAVYLCASSFDRVWETQYFGPGTRLLVL.

To note about this clone: An end of the junction differs from the germline gene, which may be a read error. CDR3 protein: CASSISQGWAGANVLTF. For the CDR3, the DNA is TGTGCCAGCAGTATATCCCAGGGGTGGGCCGGGGCCAACGTCCTGACTTTC. This rearrangement joins TRBV27 to TRBJ2-6; maybe TRBD1 (6 bases). The CDR3 totals 17 residues. Germline values: CDR1 MNHEY, CDR2 SMNVEV (reference sequence).

The CDR3 spells CASVRYVSSTDTQYF. In nucleotides, the CDR3 is TGTGCCAGCGTCCGATACGTTTCTAGCACAGATACGCAGTATTTT. This chain links TRBV2 with TRBJ2-3; unclear D gene. Trimming shortened V by 8 bases and J by 0 bases, and 15 bases separated the two germline ends. Germline V gene sequence: CDR1 SNHLY, CDR2 FYNNEI. This CDR3 spans 15 amino acids.

The rearrangement joins TRBV4-1 to TRBJ2-3, with D possibly matching TRBD2 (6 bases). The V gene's germline CDR1 is MGHRA and CDR2 YSYEKL. Trimming stripped 1 base from V and 2 bases from J, with 16 bases between. The CDR3 extends over 17 amino acids. The CDR3 loop reads CASSQGWASVFTDTQYF. In DNA, the CDR3 is TGCGCCAGCAGCCAAGGCTGGGCTAGCGTCTTCACAGATACGCAGTATTTT.

V is TRBV28 and J is TRBJ2-5; 8 nucleotides align to TRBD2. The CDR3 has 16 residues. The V segment lost 7 bases and the J segment 4 bases; nucleotides outside the gene matches: 14. CDR1 MDHEN and CDR2 SYDVKM come from the germline V gene. The CDR3 reads CASNYGASGLGETQYF. DNA for the CDR3: TGTGCCAGCAATTATGGGGCTAGCGGGTTGGGAGAGACCCAGTACTTC.

The V call is TRBV15, the J call TRBJ2-1, with 9 nucleotides matching TRBD2. V lost 0 bases to trimming and J lost 0 bases; unmatched junction nucleotides: 9. The CDR3 runs to 19 residues. CDR1 is LNHNV, CDR2 YYDKDF, per germline (reference sequence). Written as DNA, the CDR3 is TGTGCCACCAGCAGAGATGCGGGGGTTAGCGGGAGCTCCTACAATGAGCAGTTCTTC. Amino acid sequence: CATSRDAGVSGSSYNEQFF.

The gene calls are TRBV9 and TRBJ2-1; 9 nucleotides line up with TRBD2. CDR3 length equals 15 residues. Per the germline V gene, CDR1 is SGDLS and CDR2 is YYNGEE. V lost 4 bases and J lost 7; bases outside the gene matches: 9. Here the CDR3 reads CASSRGRAGENEQFF. The DNA for the CDR3 is TGTGCCAGCAGCCGCGGGAGGGCCGGGGAAAATGAGCAGTTCTTC. Based on the CDR3 plus reference TRBV9 and TRBJ2-1, the full variable domain is DSGVTQTPKHLITATGQRVTLRCSPRSGDLSVYWYQQSLDQGLQFLIQYYNGEERAKGNILERFSAQQFPDLHSELNLSSLELGDSALYFCASSRGRAGENEQFFGPGTRLTVL.

This chain links TRBV14 with TRBJ1-5, with a weak D call TRBD1 (6 bases). The V gene lost 1 base and the J gene lost 7 bases, with 8 bases spanning the gap. Germline CDR1 reads SGHDN; CDR2 reads FVKESK. This CDR3 contains 13 residues. CDR3 residues: CASSQVGGQPQHF. The CDR3 nucleotides read TGTGCCAGCAGCCAAGTTGGGGGCCAGCCCCAGCATTTT.

This clone was counted ten times or more. This rearrangement joins TRBV27 to TRBJ2-2; D not certain. The CDR3 sequence is 15 residues long. From germline, CDR1 is MNHEY and CDR2 SMNVEV (reference sequence). V gave up 5 bases and J gave up 4 bases, with 14 bases separating them. CDR3 protein: CASSKVQLGTGELFF. CDR3 coding DNA: TGTGCCAGCAGTAAGGTTCAGTTGGGCACCGGGGAGCTGTTTTTT.

V gene TRBV6-5 combines with J gene TRBJ2-7; D is possibly TRBD2 (6 bases). The length of the CDR3 is 12 residues. Germline loops: CDR1 MNHEY, CDR2 SVGAGI. The ends were cut back, 7 bases at V and 2 bases at J, with 9 bases in the middle. The CDR3 coding sequence is TGTGCCAGCAATGGGAGGACCTACGAGCAGTACTTC. Its protein is CASNGRTYEQYF.

The chain carries TRBV5-1 and TRBJ2-1; unclear D gene. V was shortened by 5 bases and J by 5 bases, with 11 bases between the two germline ends. The germline CDR1 and CDR2 sequences are SGHRS and YFSETQ. This CDR3 is 13 amino acids long. The DNA of the CDR3 is TGCGCCAGCAGGAGCGTCCTCAACAATGAGCAGTTCTTC. This codes for CASRSVLNNEQFF.

This chain links TRBV30 with TRBJ2-1; 12 bases are a match to TRBD2. The V gene's germline CDR1 is GTSNPN and CDR2 SVGIG (reference sequence). The CDR3 loop spans 13 amino acids. The ends lost 1 base at V and 10 bases at J; junction bases unmatched: 2. The CDR3 loop is CAWSAGLAGEQFF. CDR3 DNA sequence: TGTGCCTGGAGTGCTGGACTAGCGGGAGAGCAGTTCTTC.

A single count supports this clone. This rearrangement joins TRBV7-8 to TRBJ2-2; D ambiguous. CDR1 and CDR2 from the germline V gene are SGHVS and FQNEAQ. CDR3 length equals 13 residues. Trimming left V 1 base short and J 6 bases short, with 6 bases between. The CDR3 DNA reads TGTGCCAGCAGCTTAGTTGGGCCCGGGGAGCTGTTTTTT. It codes for CASSLVGPGELFF.

This chain joins TRBV30 and TRBJ2-5; D is uncertain. The J call could be wrong; TRBJ2-7 is a better fit for the DNA end. Germline CDR1 is GTSNPN and CDR2 is SVGIG (reference sequence). This CDR3 is 13 amino acids long. The DNA of the CDR3 is TGTGCCTGGACTCCACAGTACTCCTACGAGCAGTACTTC. Translation gives CAWTPQYSYEQYF.

The rearrangement uses TRBV19 and TRBJ2-4; TRBD2 agrees at 13 bases. Germline V gene data show CDR1 as LNHDA and CDR2 as SQIVND (reference sequence). The CDR3 runs to 17 residues. The J segment lost 12 bases and the V segment lost 5 bases, leaving 16 bases of the junction unmatched. The CDR3 nucleotides read TGTGCCAGTAGTCCCGAGACTAGCGGGAGGCAACTCCCCAATCAGTACTTC. This sequence encodes CASSPETSGRQLPNQYF.

The J gene is TRBJ1-3, the V gene TRBV28; D might be TRBD1 (5 bases). CDR1 MDHEN and CDR2 SYDVKM come from the germline V gene. CDR3 size: 13 residues. V lost 4 bases and J 9 bases, leaving 13 bases between the germline ends. The CDR3 is CASSSGGTLTIYF. In nucleotides, the CDR3 is TGTGCCAGCAGTTCGGGGGGGACTCTCACCATATATTTT. The entire variable domain, with the rest obtained from reference TRBV28 and TRBJ1-3, is as follows: DVKVTQSSRYLVKRTGEKVFLECVQDMDHENMFWYRQDPGLGLRLIYFSYDVKMKEKGDIPEGYSVSREKKERFSLILESASTNQTSMYLCASSSGGTLTIYFGEGSWLTVV.

The V gene is TRBV2, the J gene TRBJ2-1; unclear D gene. CDR3 length equals 13 residues. The V gene lost 7 bases and the J gene lost 3 bases, with 10 bases spanning the gap. The germline V gene encodes CDR1 SNHLY and CDR2 FYNNEI. Here the CDR3 DNA reads TGTGCCAGCAAATCCCGCGGCTACAATGAGCAGTTCTTC. It is translated as CASKSRGYNEQFF.

The chain has TRBV6-5 and TRBJ2-4, with a tentative D call TRBD2 (7 bases). Trimming took 0 bases from V and 6 from J, leaving 9 bases between them. Germline loops: CDR1 MNHEY, CDR2 SVGAGI. CDR3 length: 14 residues. The CDR3 nucleotides are TGTGCCAGCAGTTACTCGGGGGGGGCAAACATTCAGTACTTC. It translates to CASSYSGGANIQYF.

The chain uses TRBV27 and TRBJ2-5; D may be TRBD1 or TRBD2 (5 bases each). The CDR3 runs to 13 residues. The V gene's germline CDR1 is MNHEY and CDR2 SMNVEV (reference sequence). Trimming shortened V by 5 bases and J by 4 bases, and 11 bases separated the two germline ends. CDR3 DNA: TGTGCCAGCAGTCGTGGGGGTAGAGAGACCCAGTACTTC. It encodes CASSRGGRETQYF.

CDR3 DNA sequence: TGTGCCATCACAACGGGACAGCGGACTGAAGCTTTCTTT. Protein product: CAITTGQRTEAFF. The chain couples TRBV10-3 to TRBJ1-1, with 7 bases aligning to TRBD1. Germline-derived CDR1 and CDR2 are ENHRY and SYGVKD. There are 13 residues in the CDR3. Trimming cost V 7 bases and J 5 bases; bases outside gene matches: 7.

The gene calls are TRBV28 and TRBJ2-1; 7 nucleotides line up with TRBD1. CDR3 length: 17 amino acids. V shed 6 bases, J shed 4 bases, and the junction held 15 bases outside the gene matches. CDR1 is MDHEN, CDR2 SYDVKM, per germline. The CDR3: CASSRDGWDSHYNEQFF. The DNA for the CDR3 is TGTGCCAGCAGCCGAGACGGCTGGGACAGCCATTACAATGAGCAGTTCTTC. Full variable domain (remainder filled in from reference TRBV28 and TRBJ2-1): DVKVTQSSRYLVKRTGEKVFLECVQDMDHENMFWYRQDPGLGLRLIYFSYDVKMKEKGDIPEGYSVSREKKERFSLILESASTNQTSMYLCASSRDGWDSHYNEQFFGPGTRLTVL.

On this clone itself: Germline is not matched at one junction end, which may reflect a read error. This rearrangement joins TRBV27 to TRBJ1-1; D remains ambiguous. CDR3 length: 14 amino acids. The germline gives CDR1 MNHEY, CDR2 SMNVEV (reference sequence). The CDR3 sequence: CANSPRPMNTEAFF. The DNA for the CDR3 is TGTGCCAACAGTCCAAGACCCATGAACACTGAAGCTTTCTTT.

The genes are TRBV18 and TRBJ1-2; D is possibly TRBD1 (5 bases). The germline gives CDR1 KGHSH, CDR2 LQKENI. V lost 2 bases to trimming and J lost 6 bases, with 10 bases between them. The CDR3 sequence is 13 residues long. CDR3 sequence reads: CASSPLEGDGYTF. CDR3 nucleotide sequence: TGTGCCAGCTCACCATTGGAAGGGGATGGCTACACCTTC.